These T cell receptor beta chains were read from a single sample in a study of human T cells and chemical hapten exposure. In TCRdb, the RACE reads were re-called with MiXCR into one record per CDR3 protein. The sample contains 370,000 or so distinct CDR3 sequences, approximately 4.4% of which appear only once. The source was whole blood, collected in connection with sensitization to the hapten diphenylcyclopropenone (DPC). The source of these receptors is a woman between 50 and 59 years old with alopecia areata. Some clones in this sample may be carry-over from other donors' samples. Each CDR3 is given without its conserved first and last residue. Fields, in order: J gene, V gene, CDR3 protein.

TRBJ1-3 TRBV7-6 ASSLGRNFAGNTIY
TRBJ2-1 TRBV7-8 ASSSIVDNEQF
TRBJ2-3 TRBV24-1 ATSGTGFTDTQY
TRBJ2-1 TRBV11-2 ASSSVRGGLEQF
TRBJ2-6 TRBV20-1 SATGLAAGSGANVLT
TRBJ1-5 TRBV6-1 ASSEGESNQPQH
TRBJ1-2 TRBV29-1 SVEAPVRGAGNYGYT
TRBJ2-2 TRBV12-3/TRBV12-4 ASSLGGVTGELF
TRBJ2-2 TRBV29-1 SVEDRAQGKSGELF
TRBJ2-3 TRBV3-1 ASSQDVSGGLDTQY